The 25 T cell receptor beta chains reported below all come from one sample, sequenced in a study of radiotherapy plus CTLA-4 blockade in lung cancer. TCRdb's table, derived via immunoSEQ multiplex PCR, lists solely in-frame clones and lacks some. The repertoire holds tens of thousands of clones, with 65% to 80% as singletons. Sequencing was performed on peripheral blood, taken from a patient treated with radiotherapy plus ipilimumab. All receptors come from a human donor with non-small cell lung cancer who had a complete response to radiotherapy plus ipilimumab.

The chain couples TRBV6-1 to TRBJ2-5; TRBD1 matches at 8 bases. V trimming: 4 bases; J trimming: 0 bases; junction bases outside the gene matches: 10. Germline lookup yields CDR1 MNHNS and CDR2 SASEGT. This CDR3 comprises 17 residues. CDR3 sequence: CASSAFGDRTYQETQYF. In DNA form, the CDR3 reads TGTGCCAGCAGTGCCTTTGGGGACAGGACGTACCAAGAGACCCAGTACTTC.

This rearrangement joins TRBV29-1 to TRBJ2-5; D assignment may be TRBD1 or TRBD2 (6 bases each). The CDR3 extends over 12 amino acids. The V gene's germline CDR1 is SQVTM and CDR2 ANQGSEA. In DNA form, the CDR3 reads TGCAGTTACGGGGGCACCCAAGAGACCCAGTACTTC. Residues: CSYGGTQETQYF.

This clone was counted between two and nine times. The chain combines TRBV5-4 with TRBJ1-5; possible D gene TRBD1, 6 bases. V lost 4 bases, J lost 1 base, and 18 bases lay in between. CDR1 and CDR2 (germline): SGHNT, YYREEE (reference sequence). The CDR3 is 17 residues long. The CDR3 sequence: CASSQAIGGWSNQPQHF. CDR3 sequence (DNA): TGTGCCAGCAGCCAAGCAATCGGGGGCTGGAGCAATCAGCCCCAGCATTTT.

The rearrangement joins TRBV10-2 to TRBJ2-2, with D perhaps given as TRBD1 or TRBD2 (5 bases each). V lost 3 bases and J lost 8, with 22 bases in between. Germline V CDR1 and CDR2: WSHSY, SAAADI. The CDR3 is 17 amino acids. The CDR3 DNA reads as TGCGCCAGCAGTGAATCCGCCTTATCGACCGGGGCTGGGGAGCTGTTTTTT. Translating gives CASSESALSTGAGELFF.

Written as DNA, the CDR3 is TGCGCCAGCACTAGCGGGAGAGGAGACATTCAGTACTTC. Translation: CASTSGRGDIQYF. V is TRBV5-1 and J is TRBJ2-4; 10 positions match TRBD2. With 6 bases clipped from V and 8 bases from J, the junction kept 5 bases outside the gene matches. Germline V lookup: CDR1 SGHRS, CDR2 YFSETQ. This CDR3 is 13 amino acids long.

The V and J genes are TRBV27 and TRBJ1-4; TRBD1 might be the D (5 bases). CDR3 length: 16 amino acids. V shed 5 bases and J shed 6 bases, with 19 bases lying between them. Germline-derived CDR1 and CDR2 are MNHEY and SMNVEV (reference sequence). CDR3 region: CASSLNRRTRDEKLFF. The CDR3, as DNA: TGTGCCAGCAGTCTCAACAGGAGAACGAGGGATGAAAAACTGTTTTTT.

CDR3 in DNA: TGTGCCAGCAGCGCCACAGGGGGCGGCTACACCTTC. This codes for CASSATGGGYTF. The chain couples TRBV5-4 to TRBJ1-2; 9 bases match TRBD1. Germline V gene sequence: CDR1 SGHNT, CDR2 YYREEE (reference sequence). The CDR3 has 12 amino acids. J gave up 8 bases and V 4 bases, and 3 bases lay outside the gene matches. The full variable domain, rest sourced from reference TRBV5-4 and TRBJ1-2, is ETGVTQSPTHLIKTRGQQVTLRCSSQSGHNTVSWYQQALGQGPQFIFQYYREEENGRGNFPPRFSGLQFPNYSSELNVNALELDDSALYLCASSATGGGYTFGSGTRLTVV.

This clone was counted between two and nine times. The chain combines TRBV18 with TRBJ1-2; 9 positions agree with TRBD1. With V trimmed by 4 bases and J by 4 bases, 7 bases remained unmatched. CDR3 length: 15 residues. CDR1 and CDR2 (germline): KGHSH, LQKENI. The CDR3, as DNA: TGTGCCAGCTCACAAGAGACAGGGGGAATCTATGGCTACACCTTC. It encodes CASSQETGGIYGYTF.

The V call is TRBV5-4, the J call TRBJ2-2, with a weak D call TRBD1 (6 bases). Deletions cut 3 bases from V and 2 bases from J, with 11 bases between. Germline CDR1 is SGHNT and CDR2 is YYREEE (reference sequence). The CDR3 contains 15 residues. The CDR3 protein is CASSSGTRNTGELFF. The DNA of the CDR3 is TGTGCCAGCAGCTCCGGGACAAGAAACACCGGGGAGCTGTTTTTT.

J is TRBJ2-2 and V is TRBV7-6, with 7 positions matching TRBD2. J gave up 7 bases and V 5 bases, and 13 bases lay outside the gene matches. The CDR3 has 16 residues. Germline CDR1 reads SGHVS; CDR2 reads FNYEAQ. The CDR3 is CASSNRDGGSDGELFF. DNA for the CDR3: TGTGCCAGCAGCAACCGGGACGGGGGGTCGGACGGGGAGCTGTTTTTT.

This chain uses TRBV30 with TRBJ2-1, with 9 bases fitting TRBD2. The ends lost 4 bases at V and 9 bases at J; junction bases unmatched: 7. This CDR3 spans 13 amino acids. From germline, CDR1 is GTSNPN and CDR2 SVGIG (reference sequence). As DNA, the CDR3 is TGTGCCTGGAAGGGCGGGGGGGCTGGTGAGCAGTTCTTC. This translates into CAWKGGGAGEQFF.

For the CDR3, the DNA is TGTGCCAGCAGCTTAGTCCGGTACACTGAAGCTTTCTTT. Protein: CASSLVRYTEAFF. The chain uses TRBV7-8 and TRBJ1-1; no reliable D call. V was shortened by 1 base and J by 3 bases, with 6 bases between the two germline ends. The CDR3 is 13 residues long. In germline, CDR1 is SGHVS, CDR2 FQNEAQ. Full variable domain (rest looked up from reference TRBV7-8 and TRBJ1-1): GAGVSQSPRYKVAKRGQDVALRCDPISGHVSLFWYQQALGQGPEFLTYFQNEAQLDKSGLPSDRFFAERPEGSVSTLKIQRTQQEDSAVYLCASSLVRYTEAFFGQGTRLTVV.

This sequence joins TRBV9 and TRBJ2-2; 14 nucleotides agree with TRBD2. Germline CDR1 is SGDLS and CDR2 is YYNGEE. J was trimmed by 1 base and V by 7 bases; bases with no gene match: 0. The CDR3 sequence is 15 residues long. CDR3 amino acids: CASGLAGGNTGELFF. DNA for the CDR3: TGTGCCAGCGGACTAGCGGGGGGGAACACCGGGGAGCTGTTTTTT.

The V gene is TRBV11-2, the J gene TRBJ1-1; D possibly corresponds to TRBD1 (6 bases). CDR1 is SGHAT, CDR2 FQNNGV, per germline. V was trimmed by 4 bases and J by 2 bases, leaving 14 bases between them. The CDR3 is made up of 15 amino acids. CDR3 nucleotides: TGTGCCAGCAGCTCAATTCGGACAGTCAACACTGAAGCTTTCTTT. It is translated as CASSSIRTVNTEAFF.

This chain uses TRBV18 with TRBJ1-1, with D uncertain. The CDR3 totals 14 residues. Trimming shortened V by 0 bases and J by 1 base, and 6 bases separated the two germline ends. The V gene's germline CDR1 is KGHSH and CDR2 LQKENI. The CDR3, as DNA: TGTGCCAGCTCACCACCGGCAGGGAACACTGAAGCTTTCTTT. Protein sequence: CASSPPAGNTEAFF.

The chain is built from TRBV7-6 and TRBJ1-1; tentatively, D is TRBD1 (5 bases). This CDR3 has 13 residues. Germline V gene lookup returns CDR1 SGHVS and CDR2 FNYEAQ. The ends were cut back, 5 bases at V and 2 bases at J, with 9 bases in the middle. The CDR3 sequence is CASSGGTNTEAFF. CDR3 sequence (DNA): TGTGCCAGCAGCGGAGGGACTAACACTGAAGCTTTCTTT.

CDR3 DNA: TGTGCCAGCAGCTCCCTAACTAGAAACCATGAGCAGTTCTTC. Translated: CASSSLTRNHEQFF. The rearrangement uses TRBV5-6 and TRBJ2-1; a possible D gene is TRBD2 (5 bases). The CDR3 is 14 residues long. Trimming shortened V by 3 bases and J by 8 bases, and 15 bases separated the two germline ends. The germline V gene encodes CDR1 SGHDT and CDR2 YYEEEE.

The chain uses TRBV28 and TRBJ1-2; TRBD1 matches 8 bases. The J segment lost 5 bases and the V segment lost 10 bases, leaving 12 bases of the junction unmatched. The CDR3 sequence is 14 residues long. Germline CDR1 MDHEN, CDR2 SYDVKM. Here the CDR3 reads CAIPVGTGKYGYTF. DNA for the CDR3: TGTGCCATCCCCGTGGGGACAGGCAAATATGGCTACACCTTC.

The rearrangement links TRBV5-1 to TRBJ1-2; possible D gene TRBD1, 6 bases. V lost 0 bases and J lost 5, with 14 bases in between. Germline CDR1 SGHRS, CDR2 YFSETQ. The CDR3 is 15 residues long. CDR3 bases: TGCGCCAGCAGCTTGGGGCGGACAGACAATTATGGCTACACCTTC. It codes for CASSLGRTDNYGYTF. The full variable domain, in which reference TRBV5-1 and TRBJ1-2 provide the parts outside the CDR3, is KAGVTQTPRYLIKTRGQQVTLSCSPISGHRSVSWYQQTPGQGLQFLFEYFSETQRNKGNFPGRFSGRQFSNSRSEMNVSTLELGDSALYLCASSLGRTDNYGYTFGSGTRLTVV.

This clone appeared a few times. The rearrangement joins TRBV5-8 to TRBJ2-7; the match to TRBD1 covers 8 bases. This CDR3 comprises 14 residues. V lost 0 bases to trimming and J lost 4 bases; unmatched junction nucleotides: 3. Per the germline V gene, CDR1 is SGHTS and CDR2 is YDEGEE. The CDR3 reads CASSLDRGTYEQYV. The CDR3 DNA reads TGTGCCAGCAGCTTGGACAGGGGGACATACGAGCAGTACGTC.

The chain recombines TRBV29-1 with TRBJ2-1; D remains unclear. Germline assignment: CDR1 SQVTM and CDR2 ANQGSEA. The CDR3 contains 14 residues. V lost 4 bases and J lost 6, with 16 bases in between. In DNA form, the CDR3 reads TGCAGCGTTGTAGACTTACAGTGGACCAATGAGCAGTTCTTC. Translating gives CSVVDLQWTNEQFF.

This clone showed up just once. This rearrangement joins TRBV11-2 to TRBJ2-7, with 9 nucleotides matching TRBD1. Germline CDR1 and CDR2: SGHAT and FQNNGV. V trimming: 5 bases; J trimming: 2 bases; junction bases outside the gene matches: 13. The CDR3 extends over 17 amino acids. As DNA, the CDR3 is TGTGCCAGCAGCCCACGAGGGGGGACAGGGTGGACCTACGAGCAGTACTTC. Encoded protein: CASSPRGGTGWTYEQYF.

The CDR3 nucleotides read TGTGCCAGCCCCATGACAACAACTAATGAAAAACTGTTTTTT. It codes for CASPMTTTNEKLFF. The chain joins TRBV6-7 to TRBJ1-4; D is unclear. TRBV6-7 is treated as an ORF (open reading frame) with a function not yet certain. This CDR3 contains 14 residues. Trimming stripped 8 bases from V and 0 bases from J, with 10 bases between.

V is TRBV6-6 and J is TRBJ1-5; 9 bases align to TRBD1. CDR3 length equals 15 residues. Trimming removed 6 bases from V and 1 base from J; junction bases left unmatched: 4. The germline CDR1 and CDR2 sequences are MNHNY and SVGAGI (reference sequence). The CDR3 loop reads CASSPGQGSNQPQHF. The CDR3 coding sequence is TGTGCCAGCAGCCCGGGACAGGGCAGCAATCAGCCCCAGCATTTT.

The chain joins TRBV19 to TRBJ2-2; 8 bases fit TRBD1. Looked up from germline, CDR1 is LNHDA and CDR2 is SQIVND (reference sequence). CDR3 length: 15 amino acids. The junction had 8 bases not matched to a gene; V was cut back by 6 bases and J by 5 bases. The CDR3 DNA is TGTGCCAGTAGGAGAGGACAGGGAGGTACCGGGGAGCTGTTTTTT. This gives the protein CASRRGQGGTGELFF.